These 29 T cell receptor beta chains were sequenced from one sample in a study of beta chain features in type 1 diabetes. Expressed TCRB transcripts were sequenced after all isolated RNA was converted to cDNA. The method was immunoSEQ multiplex PCR; TCRdb's version includes in-frame clones alone and lacks a portion of them. The sample records 450,000 or so clones, about 10% being singletons. The sample was naive CD4+ T cells from blood. The receptor source for this set is a woman aged 18-29 years in good health.

J is TRBJ2-7 and V is TRBV4-3, with 9 bases aligning to TRBD1. The CDR3 totals 16 residues. V was clipped by 0 bases and J by 4 bases; unmatched bases: 7. Germline CDR1 LGHNA, CDR2 YSLEER. CDR3 sequence reads: CASSQDPGQGTYEQYV. The CDR3, as DNA: TGCGCCAGCAGCCAAGACCCGGGACAGGGTACGTACGAGCAGTACGTC.

This sequence joins TRBV29-1 and TRBJ1-2; D may be TRBD1 (5 bases). Deletions cut 6 bases from V and 4 bases from J, with 21 bases between. CDR3 length: 15 amino acids. CDR1 SQVTM and CDR2 ANQGSEA come from the germline V gene. The CDR3 DNA reads TGCAGCGTAGCCTTTGGGGGTAGCTCGAGCTATGGCTACACCTTC. Translated: CSVAFGGSSSYGYTF.

The chain combines TRBV7-9 with TRBJ1-2; TRBD1 matches 10 bases. The V gene end was trimmed by 4 bases and the J gene end by 4 bases; junction bases not matched to a gene: 3. Per germline, CDR1 SEHNR and CDR2 FQNEAQ (reference sequence). This CDR3 is 14 amino acids long. The CDR3, as DNA: TGTGCCAGCAGCTATGGGACAGGGGTCTATGGCTACACCTTC. Residues: CASSYGTGVYGYTF.

This clone showed up just a few times. The V call is TRBV5-1, the J call TRBJ2-2; unclear D gene. Germline CDR1 SGHRS, CDR2 YFSETQ. CDR3 size: 16 residues. Trimming removed 2 bases at V and 6 bases at J, with 17 bases between. The CDR3 nucleotides are TGCGCCAGCAGCTTTCAGGTAGCCGAGGTCTCCGGGGAGCTGTTTTTT. It yields the protein CASSFQVAEVSGELFF. Filled out from reference TRBV5-1 and TRBJ2-2, the complete variable domain reads KAGVTQTPRYLIKTRGQQVTLSCSPISGHRSVSWYQQTPGQGLQFLFEYFSETQRNKGNFPGRFSGRQFSNSRSEMNVSTLELGDSALYLCASSFQVAEVSGELFFGEGSRLTVL.

The chain is built from TRBV5-4 and TRBJ2-5; D possibly corresponds to TRBD1 (5 bases). CDR3 length: 16 amino acids. The germline V gene has CDR1 SGHNT and CDR2 YYREEE (reference sequence). The ends were cut back, 3 bases at V and 2 bases at J, with 17 bases in the middle. The CDR3 spells CASSYPQGVGQETQYF. DNA of the CDR3: TGTGCCAGCAGCTACCCCCAGGGTGTAGGGCAAGAGACCCAGTACTTC.

The chain links TRBV29-1 to TRBJ1-2; D uncertain. V was shortened by 4 bases and J by 2 bases, with 8 bases between the two germline ends. This CDR3 comprises 12 residues. Germline-derived CDR1 and CDR2 are SQVTM and ANQGSEA. The CDR3: CSVVGSNYGYTF. The CDR3 bases are TGCAGCGTTGTCGGGTCAAACTATGGCTACACCTTC. Supplemented by reference TRBV29-1 and TRBJ1-2, the full variable domain reads SAVISQKPSRDICQRGTSLTIQCQVDSQVTMMFWYRQQPGQSLTLIATANQGSEATYESGFVIDKFPISRPNLTFSTLTVSNMSPEDSSIYLCSVVGSNYGYTFGSGTRLTVV.

This clone was counted a few times. The rearrangement links TRBV9 to TRBJ2-7; 14 bases are shared with TRBD2. The germline gives CDR1 SGDLS, CDR2 YYNGEE. This CDR3 has 15 amino acids. The junction had 7 bases not matched to a gene; V was cut back by 4 bases and J by 7 bases. The CDR3 nucleotides read TGTGCCAGCAGCCCGGGGACTAGCGGGAGTAAAGAGCAGTACTTC. Its protein is CASSPGTSGSKEQYF.

The chain has TRBV6-5 and TRBJ1-1, with D tentatively TRBD1 (5 bases). This CDR3 spans 13 amino acids. Germline V lookup: CDR1 MNHEY, CDR2 SVGAGI. Trimming removed 7 bases at V and 0 bases at J, with 9 bases between. The CDR3: CASTGRVNTEAFF. DNA for the CDR3: TGTGCCAGCACGGGCAGGGTGAACACTGAAGCTTTCTTT.

The chain joins TRBV29-1 to TRBJ2-1; 9 bases line up with TRBD1. Losses at the gene ends were 8 bases for V and 6 bases for J; bases not matched to a gene: 11. This CDR3 is built from 14 residues. Germline assignment: CDR1 SQVTM and CDR2 ANQGSEA. DNA of the CDR3: TGCAGCTTTCGACGGGGACAGGGTGGCAATGAGCAGTTCTTC. Translation: CSFRRGQGGNEQFF.

This clone has just a few counts. This chain joins TRBV5-1 and TRBJ2-1; D perhaps matches TRBD1 (5 bases). From germline, CDR1 is SGHRS and CDR2 YFSETQ. This CDR3 has 14 residues. Between the trimmed V and J ends, which lost 5 bases and 2 bases, there was a span of 11 bases. CDR3 bases: TGCGCCAGCAGACGACAGTCCACCTACAATGAGCAGTTCTTC. Encoded protein: CASRRQSTYNEQFF.

With regard to this clone: This may arise from a read error, as a much more abundant clone is one base away. This rearrangement joins TRBV30 to TRBJ1-4; no definite D call. The germline V gene has CDR1 GTSNPN and CDR2 SVGIG (reference sequence). CDR3 length: 12 residues. Trimming took off 3 bases at V and 12 bases at J, with 14 bases between the two ends. The CDR3 bases are TGTGCCTGGAGAGACAAATGGGTCCAACTGTTTTTT. It encodes CAWRDKWVQLFF.

This chain links TRBV7-6 with TRBJ2-4; D not resolved. Germline CDR1 reads SGHVS; CDR2 reads FNYEAQ. Trimming took off 5 bases at V and 0 bases at J, with 11 bases between the two ends. There are 15 residues in the CDR3. CDR3 region: CASSPGYLAKNIQYF. The CDR3 DNA follows: TGTGCCAGCAGCCCAGGTTACCTAGCCAAAAACATTCAGTACTTC.

A few counts support this clone. This chain connects TRBV7-2 to TRBJ1-1, with 11 bases fitting TRBD1. The germline gives CDR1 SGHTA, CDR2 FQGNSA. This CDR3 is built from 16 residues. Trimming removed 5 bases from V and 0 bases from J; junction bases left unmatched: 5. The CDR3 DNA is TGTGCCAGCAGCCACTGGACAGGGGGCTTGAACACTGAAGCTTTCTTT. Its translation: CASSHWTGGLNTEAFF.

The CDR3: CASSVAGTSNTEAFF. As DNA, the CDR3 is TGTGCCAGCAGCGTCGCCGGGACGTCGAACACTGAAGCTTTCTTT. The chain recombines TRBV9 with TRBJ1-1; the D gene is possibly TRBD1 (5 bases). V lost 2 bases and J lost 1, with 12 bases in between. CDR1 is SGDLS, CDR2 YYNGEE, per germline. CDR3 length equals 15 residues.

This clone was seen a few times. The chain joins TRBV19 to TRBJ1-3, with D uncertain. The germline V gene encodes CDR1 LNHDA and CDR2 SQIVND (reference sequence). The V end lost 4 bases, the J end lost 4 bases, and 8 bases lay between the germline ends. This CDR3 spans 13 amino acids. The CDR3 protein is CASSTHEGNTIYF. For the CDR3, the DNA is TGTGCCAGTAGTACCCACGAGGGAAACACCATATATTTT.

The rearrangement links TRBV6-4 to TRBJ1-1; tentative D call: TRBD1 (6 bases). V shed 4 bases and J shed 4 bases, with 16 bases lying between them. This CDR3 is 15 amino acids long. CDR1 MRHNA and CDR2 SNTAGT come from the germline V gene. Here the CDR3 reads CASSAMGRGITEAFF. The CDR3 nucleotides read TGTGCCAGCAGTGCCATGGGAAGGGGGATCACTGAAGCTTTCTTT.

This clone was counted only a few times. The genes are TRBV7-9 and TRBJ1-1, with no clear D. Trimming took off 3 bases at V and 1 base at J, with 12 bases between the two ends. Germline V gene data show CDR1 as SEHNR and CDR2 as FQNEAQ (reference sequence). This CDR3 region has 15 residues. The CDR3 spells CASSFRSWRNTEAFF. CDR3 bases: TGTGCCAGCAGCTTTAGGTCGTGGAGGAACACTGAAGCTTTCTTT.

The genes are TRBV2 and TRBJ2-5; 7 positions agree with TRBD2. Germline V CDR1 and CDR2: SNHLY, FYNNEI. V was clipped by 1 base and J by 2 bases; unmatched bases: 7. The CDR3 runs 16 residues. The DNA of the CDR3 is TGTGCCAGCAGTGAAGTGTCTAGCGGCCTTCAAGAGACCCAGTACTTC. Translated, it gives CASSEVSSGLQETQYF.

This clone was picked up many times. The chain uses TRBV23-1 and TRBJ2-1; TRBD1 agrees at 7 bases. TRBV23-1 belongs to the ORF category, with a function that is uncertain. Germline trimming cut 0 bases from V and 10 bases from J; bases unmatched to any gene: 6. The CDR3 length is 14 residues. This CDR3 is CASSQSSNRGEQFF. The DNA of the CDR3 is TGCGCCAGCAGTCAATCTTCAAACAGGGGAGAGCAGTTCTTC.

This clone has only a few counts. The rearrangement links TRBV29-1 to TRBJ2-3, with D maybe TRBD1 (6 bases). CDR1 and CDR2 (germline): SQVTM, ANQGSEA. This CDR3 contains 13 residues. The V end lost 5 bases, the J end lost 1 base, and 10 bases lay between the germline ends. Here the CDR3 reads CSVNYRGTDTQYF. Here the CDR3 DNA reads TGCAGCGTTAACTACAGGGGCACAGATACGCAGTATTTT.

V is TRBV25-1 and J is TRBJ2-1, with TRBD1 matching 10 bases. The trim removed 4 bases at V and 6 bases at J, leaving 6 bases unmatched. Germline loops: CDR1 MGHDK, CDR2 SYGVNS. This CDR3 comprises 15 residues. DNA for the CDR3: TGTGCCAGCAGTGCCCGGGACAGGGGTTTCAATGAGCAGTTCTTC. It is translated as CASSARDRGFNEQFF.

This clone was found a few times. The rearrangement links TRBV7-2 to TRBJ2-7; 10 bases map to TRBD2. Germline V gene data show CDR1 as SGHTA and CDR2 as FQGNSA. J was trimmed by 2 bases and V by 5 bases; bases with no gene match: 3. The CDR3 length is 14 residues. For the CDR3, the DNA is TGTGCCAGCAGCCGGACTAGCGGCCCCTACGAGCAGTACTTC. It is translated as CASSRTSGPYEQYF.

This clone has more than one count but fewer than ten. The chain carries TRBV7-3 and TRBJ2-1; 12 positions agree with TRBD2. Germline values: CDR1 SGHTA, CDR2 FQGTGA. This CDR3 comprises 15 residues. Trimming took 2 bases from V and 7 from J; bases not matched to a gene: 3. CDR3 residues: CASSLSSGRANEQFF. CDR3 nucleotides: TGTGCCAGCAGCTTATCTAGCGGGAGGGCGAATGAGCAGTTCTTC.

V gene TRBV27 combines with J gene TRBJ1-4, with D unresolved. In germline, CDR1 is MNHEY, CDR2 SMNVEV (reference sequence). The CDR3 spans 17 residues. Trimming shortened V by 5 bases and J by 7 bases, and 23 bases separated the two germline ends. The DNA for the CDR3 is TGTGCCAGCAGTGTCTCCCCCCCTGGGAGTTTCGGTGAAAAACTGTTTTTT. The encoded protein is CASSVSPPGSFGEKLFF.

This clone was observed a few times. V usage is TRBV7-8 and J usage is TRBJ2-4; D is unclear. The CDR3 loop spans 16 amino acids. V was pared by 1 base and J by 0 bases, with 10 bases between. Germline lookup yields CDR1 SGHVS and CDR2 FQNEAQ. DNA for the CDR3: TGTGCCAGCAGCTTAGGGGTAGGAAAAGCCAAAAACATTCAGTACTTC. Protein: CASSLGVGKAKNIQYF.

This clone occurred a few times. J is TRBJ2-4 and V is TRBV9; 8 bases align to TRBD1. The length of the CDR3 is 18 residues. V shed 5 bases and J 0 bases; nucleotides not matched to a gene: 13. Germline V lookup: CDR1 SGDLS, CDR2 YYNGEE. The CDR3 DNA is TGTGCCAGCAGTCCAGCCGGGACAGGAGAACTAGCCAAAAACATTCAGTACTTC. It codes for CASSPAGTGELAKNIQYF.

The J gene is TRBJ2-1, the V gene TRBV7-9; D is possibly TRBD1 or TRBD2 (6 bases each). V was shortened by 11 bases and J by 3 bases, with 17 bases between the two germline ends. CDR3 length: 14 amino acids. Looked up from germline, CDR1 is SEHNR and CDR2 is FQNEAQ (reference sequence). CDR3 in DNA: TGTGCCGCGGGGATTGGGGGGCTCTACAATGAGCAGTTCTTC. Protein product: CAAGIGGLYNEQFF.

This clone has only a few counts. The chain combines TRBV14 with TRBJ2-1; maybe TRBD2 (6 bases). CDR3 length equals 14 residues. Germline-derived CDR1 and CDR2 are SGHDN and FVKESK. Trimming cost V 1 base and J 9 bases, with 13 bases left between them. The CDR3 sequence is CASSQAVGGPEQFF. DNA for the CDR3: TGTGCCAGCAGCCAAGCCGTGGGGGGTCCTGAGCAGTTCTTC. Full variable domain (outside the CDR3, taken from reference TRBV14 and TRBJ2-1): EAGVTQFPSHSVIEKGQTVTLRCDPISGHDNLYWYRRVMGKEIKFLLHFVKESKQDESGMPNNRFLAERTGGTYSTLKVQPAELEDSGVYFCASSQAVGGPEQFFGPGTRLTVL.

This clone was detected only a few times. J is TRBJ2-7 and V is TRBV23-1; TRBD2 might be the D (6 bases). TRBV23-1 is designated an ORF whose function remains uncertain. The length of the CDR3 is 10 residues. CDR3 DNA sequence: TGCGCCAGCAGTCAATCTTTCGGGGGCGTC. Translating it yields CASSQSFGGV.